What follows are 12 T cell receptor beta chains derived from one specimen sequenced in a study of T-cell reconstitution after alpha-beta-depleted transplantation in children (dated by TCRdb to the mid-2010s). Explained via the paper, the treatment or condition label denotes: allogeneic hematopoietic cell transplantation with graft depleted of TCRalphabeta T cells and CD19 B cells. The library was built by means of PCR. The reads were generated on an Illumina HiSeq 2500. To normalize quantification of the TCRbeta repertoire, the TCR libraries were built with molecular barcoding that relied on unique molecular identifiers. Using fastp trimming at Q25 and MiXCR clonotype assembly, TCRdb reanalyzed the public sequencing data and kept in-frame beta chains. Identical CDR3 protein sequences are pooled into one entry, listed with their most common genes and DNA. Across this sample there are 65,000 to 90,000 distinct CDR3 sequences, with 9.5% to 13% seen only once. The ten largest account for over 10% of the sample.

Sequenced material: PBMCs, taken before TCRalphabeta/CD19-depleted stem cell transplant. The receptors shown here come from a boy under 18 with acute myeloid leukemia, due to receive a stem cell transplant.

This clonotype was recorded many times. This sequence joins TRBV6-1 and TRBJ2-7; 11 nucleotides agree with TRBD1. V shed 4 bases, J shed 4 bases, and the junction held 6 bases outside the gene matches. This CDR3 has 15 amino acids. Germline values: CDR1 MNHNS, CDR2 SASEGT. CDR3 protein: CASSGGQGARYEQYF. In DNA form, the CDR3 reads TGTGCCAGCAGTGGAGGACAGGGGGCCAGGTACGAGCAGTACTTC.

CDR3 region: CASSPRGPSGRGLSNNEQFF. Written as DNA, the CDR3 is TGTGCCAGCTCACCAAGGGGTCCTAGCGGGAGAGGGTTATCTAACAATGAGCAGTTCTTC. J is TRBJ2-1 and V is TRBV18; 10 bases line up with TRBD2. Trimming at V came to 2 bases and at J to 5 bases, leaving 18 bases not matched to a gene. The CDR3 is 20 residues long. Looked up from germline, CDR1 is KGHSH and CDR2 is LQKENI.

CDR3 bases: TGTGCCAGCAGCCCCCTAGGGGCCAAAAACATTCAGTACTTC. Amino acids: CASSPLGAKNIQYF. The V gene is TRBV6-5, the J gene TRBJ2-4, with no clear D. V was clipped by 6 bases and J by 1 base, with 10 bases between them. The CDR3 has 14 residues. The germline CDR1 and CDR2 sequences are MNHEY and SVGAGI.

This clonotype has ten or more counts. The chain combines TRBV20-1 with TRBJ2-5; 9 positions agree with TRBD2. The germline V gene encodes CDR1 DFQATT and CDR2 SNEGSKA (reference sequence). V shed 5 bases, J shed 0 bases, and the junction held 7 bases outside the gene matches. CDR3 length equals 15 residues. This chain's CDR3 is CSAERASGDQETQYF. In DNA, the CDR3 is TGCAGTGCTGAGCGGGCTAGCGGGGACCAAGAGACCCAGTACTTC.

Ten or more counts support this clonotype. The rearrangement uses TRBV28 and TRBJ1-6; no clear D. Germline V gene sequence: CDR1 MDHEN, CDR2 SYDVKM. V gave up 1 base and J gave up 4 bases, with 8 bases separating them. The CDR3 has 15 residues. The CDR3 here is CASSLSRRYNSPLHF. The CDR3 nucleotides read TGTGCCAGCAGTTTATCCCGCAGATATAATTCACCCCTCCACTTT.

This clonotype was counted many times. The gene calls are TRBV21-1 and TRBJ2-7. TRBV21-1 is a pseudogene. The CDR3 consists of 15 residues. CDR3 residues: CASSRTENLLYEQYV. CDR3 sequence (DNA): TGTGCCAGCAGTCGGACGGAGAATCTCCTCTACGAGCAGTACGTC.

In its sample, this clonotype was seen many times. The chain links TRBV14 to TRBJ2-1; the D gene is possibly TRBD1 (6 bases). This CDR3 has 15 residues. V lost 5 bases and J 6 bases, leaving 17 bases between the germline ends. The germline V gene encodes CDR1 SGHDN and CDR2 FVKESK. CDR3 sequence (DNA): TGTGCCAGCAGCTATAGGGGGTCCCGAAGCAATGAGCAGTTCTTC. Translated, it gives CASSYRGSRSNEQFF.

This clonotype was seen at least ten times. This sequence joins TRBV12-3 or TRBV12-4 and TRBJ2-7; 7 bases map to TRBD1. V dropped 6 bases and J dropped 1; count of bases not matched to a gene: 12. CDR3 length: 16 amino acids. The CDR3 region is CASSPSTTGVSYEQYF. The CDR3 coding sequence is TGTGCCAGCAGCCCAAGTACCACAGGGGTTTCCTACGAGCAGTACTTC.

This clonotype was observed many times. The rearrangement uses TRBV10-3 and TRBJ1-5; TRBD1 might be the D (5 bases). The CDR3 is 15 amino acids. Germline CDR1 ENHRY, CDR2 SYGVKD. V shed 3 bases and J shed 0 bases, with 9 bases lying between them. The CDR3 reads CAISDRDHSNQPQHF. DNA of the CDR3: TGTGCCATCAGTGACAGGGACCATAGCAATCAGCCCCAGCATTTT.

In this sample, this clonotype turned up many times. This sequence joins TRBV9 and TRBJ2-1, with TRBD2 identical over 10 bases. The V gene's germline CDR1 is SGDLS and CDR2 YYNGEE. Trimming removed 4 bases from V and 9 bases from J; junction bases left unmatched: 16. The CDR3 has 17 amino acids. CDR3 sequence: CASSPRPTAGGPSEQFF. The CDR3 DNA reads as TGTGCCAGCAGCCCCCGGCCAACAGCGGGGGGGCCCAGTGAGCAGTTCTTC.

This clonotype was seen repeatedly, ten times or more. V and J are TRBV29-1 and TRBJ2-1; D is perhaps TRBD2 (5 bases). V lost 5 bases to trimming and J lost 8 bases, with 19 bases between them. CDR3 length equals 14 residues. From germline, CDR1 is SQVTM and CDR2 ANQGSEA. As DNA, the CDR3 is TGCAGCGTTATGGGTGGAGTGGGGAGAGATGAGCAGTTCTTC. It yields the protein CSVMGGVGRDEQFF.

This clonotype was recorded at least ten times. This rearrangement joins TRBV12-3 or TRBV12-4 to TRBJ2-7; TRBD1 matches 7 bases. This CDR3 is built from 15 residues. V gave up 5 bases and J gave up 3 bases; unmatched junction bases: 10. The CDR3 reads CASSASTGFVYEQYF. The CDR3 DNA follows: TGTGCCAGCAGTGCCTCGACAGGGTTCGTCTACGAGCAGTACTTC.